This T cell receptor beta chain is from a study of T cells in Graves' hyperthyroidism and ophthalmopathy. Whole-study findings and limits: Separating ophthalmopathy from stable hyperthyroidism was achieved by a 13 V-J model. Most thyroid-expanded clonotypes above 0.001 were also found in blood.

This clonotype was recorded many times. Antigen unknown. V lost 4 bases to trimming and J lost 5 bases; unmatched junction nucleotides: 9. Per the germline V gene, CDR1 is MNHEY and CDR2 is SMNVEV (reference sequence). The CDR3 extends over 16 amino acids. Thyroid ultrasound, orbital computed tomography, clinical symptoms, and serum thyroxine and TRAb underpinned diagnoses. The PBMCs were taken from about 9.7 ml of fresh peripheral blood. It was RNA transcripts that yielded the amplified TCR beta CDR3 regions. The TCR CDR3 was amplified in a first-round RT-PCR using the HTBI primer set. TCRdb redid the calling of the multiplex PCR reads with MiXCR, one entry per CDR3 protein. The sample includes approximately 350,000 distinct CDR3 sequences, roughly 15% of them seen just once.

The sample comprised blood. The J gene is TRBJ2-5, the V gene TRBV27; TRBD2 aligns across 11 bases. The TCR sequence derives from a woman aged 60-75 years with Graves' ophthalmopathy. The CDR3 region is CASSSYSGRAIETQYF. DNA for the CDR3: TGTGCCAGCAGTTCCTATAGCGGGAGGGCGATCGAGACCCAGTACTTC.